A few counts support the clone carrying this T cell receptor (beta chain). Its antigen remains unidentified. The V end lost 0 bases, the J end lost 5 bases, and 7 bases lay between the germline ends. Per germline, CDR1 ENHRY and CDR2 SYGVKD. There are 13 residues in the CDR3. This entry comes from a study of siplizumab effects on memory and regulatory T cells. Generated by immunoSEQ multiplex PCR, the TCRdb table keeps only in-frame clones and is missing some. This repertoire shows 70,000 or so clones, 75% to 95% found once; its top ten account for over 25%. Findings and caveats of the study: Suppressive capability of dividing Tregs from siplizumab cultures went unverified.

The sequenced sample consisted of CD8+ T cells sorted from blood. The receptor was isolated from a human donor in good health. The V gene is TRBV10-3, the J gene TRBJ1-2; D call uncertain. The CDR3 spells CAISESIGYGYTF. The CDR3 DNA reads as TGTGCCATCAGTGAGTCGATAGGGTATGGCTACACCTTC.